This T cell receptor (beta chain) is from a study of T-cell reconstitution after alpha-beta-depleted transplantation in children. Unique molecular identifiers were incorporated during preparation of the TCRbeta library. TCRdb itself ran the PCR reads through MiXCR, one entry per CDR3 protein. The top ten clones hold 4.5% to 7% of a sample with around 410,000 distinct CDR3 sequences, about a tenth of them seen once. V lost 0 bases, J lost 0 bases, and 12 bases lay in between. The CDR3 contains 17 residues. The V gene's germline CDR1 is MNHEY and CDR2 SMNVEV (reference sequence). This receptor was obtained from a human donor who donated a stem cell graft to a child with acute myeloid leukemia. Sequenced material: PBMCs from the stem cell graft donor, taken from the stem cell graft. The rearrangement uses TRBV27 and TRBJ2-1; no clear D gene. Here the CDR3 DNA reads TGTGCCAGCAGTTTATCAGGCAGGCCGAGCTCCTACAATGAGCAGTTCTTC. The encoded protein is CASSLSGRPSSYNEQFF.